Listed below are T cell receptor beta chains from one sample, sequenced in a study of T cells in Graves' hyperthyroidism and ophthalmopathy. TCRdb independently ran MiXCR on the multiplex PCR reads; one entry per CDR3 protein. This sample yields roughly 160,000 distinct CDR3 sequences, of which over 8% are seen a single time; approximately 20% belongs to the top ten. The specimen sequenced was blood. Every receptor here comes from a woman aged 18-29 years with Graves' hyperthyroidism that later progressed to Graves' ophthalmopathy. Each CDR3 is given with its conserved first and last residue. The D gene is left open where the match is weak. Rows may omit the clone size; those that give it use once, few, many or a size class.

j_gene	abundance	d_gene	v_gene	CDR3aa	CDR3nt
TRBJ1-2	many	TRBD1	TRBV6-1	CASSRQGLLGGYTF	TGTGCCAGCAGTAGACAGGGTTTACTGGGAGGCTACACCTTC
TRBJ2-5	NA	NA	TRBV3-1	CASSRGVTETQYF	TGTGCCAGCAGCCGGGGGGTAACGGAGACCCAGTACTTC
TRBJ1-1	few	NA	TRBV3-1	CASSLIGGKNTEAFF	TGTGCCAGCAGCCTCATCGGGGGGAAGAACACTGAAGCTTTCTTT
TRBJ2-7	many	NA	TRBV5-5	CASSLGLVSSSYEQYF	TGTGCCAGCAGCTTGGGTTTGGTCAGTTCCTCCTACGAGCAGTACTTC
TRBJ2-3	many	NA	TRBV7-2	CASMRTDTQYF	TGTGCCAGCATGCGCACAGATACGCAGTATTTT
TRBJ2-2	many	NA	TRBV29-1	CSVEVRNTGELFF	TGCAGCGTTGAAGTACGTAACACCGGGGAGCTGTTTTTT
TRBJ2-3	many	TRBD2	TRBV27	CASSPLPPLAGGDTQYF	TGTGCCAGCAGTCCGCTGCCCCCACTAGCGGGGGGAGATACGCAGTATTTT
TRBJ1-6	many	NA	TRBV3-1	CASSQVYSSYNSPLHF	TGTGCCAGCAGCCAAGTATACAGCTCCTATAATTCACCCCTCCACTTT
TRBJ2-2	many	TRBD2	TRBV29-1	CSVGLADYTGELFF	TGCAGCGTGGGACTAGCGGATTACACCGGGGAGCTGTTTTTT
TRBJ2-3	few	TRBD2	TRBV19	CASSIGWGKTSGPRTDTQYF	TGTGCCAGTAGTATTGGATGGGGTAAAACTAGCGGGCCTCGCACAGATACGCAGTATTTT
TRBJ1-6	NA	NA	TRBV28	CASSFPGAHNSPLHF	TGTGCCAGCAGTTTTCCGGGGGCCCATAATTCACCCCTCCACTTT
TRBJ2-3	many	TRBD2	TRBV6-1	CASSELPRASGSTDTQYF	TGTGCCAGCAGTGAACTCCCGAGGGCTAGCGGAAGCACAGATACGCAGTATTTT
TRBJ1-2	many	NA	TRBV29-1	CSVEEETLDSYGYTF	TGCAGCGTTGAAGAGGAGACGCTCGATTCCTATGGCTACACCTTC
TRBJ2-3	many	TRBD1	TRBV18	CASSRTTGSADTQYF	TGTGCCAGCTCACGAACGACAGGGTCTGCAGATACGCAGTATTTT
TRBJ1-1	NA	NA	TRBV4-1	CASSQHLRDQGTEAFF	TGCGCCAGCAGCCAACATCTCAGGGATCAAGGGACTGAAGCTTTCTTT
TRBJ2-5	many	NA	TRBV7-3	CASSLNQETQYF	TGTGCCAGCAGCTTGAATCAAGAGACCCAGTACTTC
TRBJ2-1	many	NA	TRBV20-1	CSAREGGRNEQFF	TGCAGTGCTAGAGAAGGGGGGCGCAATGAGCAGTTCTTC
TRBJ2-2	many	NA	TRBV12-3/TRBV12-4	CASSLGTGELFF	TGTGCCAGCAGCTTGGGTACCGGGGAGCTGTTTTTT
TRBJ2-1	few	TRBD2	TRBV20-1	CSARPPVSGSFNEQFF	TGCAGTGCTAGACCCCCGGTTAGCGGGAGTTTTAATGAGCAGTTCTTC
TRBJ1-2	NA	TRBD1	TRBV5-1	CASSLVGTGGEYGYTF	TGCGCCAGCAGCTTGGTGGGGACAGGGGGCGAGTATGGCTACACCTTC
TRBJ2-3	NA	TRBD2	TRBV5-6	CASSLYGGASDTQYF	TGTGCCAGCAGCTTGTACGGGGGGGCCTCAGATACGCAGTATTTT
TRBJ2-2	many	NA	TRBV6-4	CASSEDGANTGELFF	TGTGCCAGCAGTGAGGACGGGGCGAACACCGGGGAGCTGTTTTTT
TRBJ2-5	many	TRBD1	TRBV6-2/TRBV6-3	CASKLTGEETQYF	TGTGCCAGCAAATTGACAGGGGAAGAGACCCAGTACTTC
TRBJ2-1	many	NA	TRBV20-1	CSASGSLHGYEQFF	TGCAGTGCTAGCGGGAGTCTCCACGGGTATGAGCAGTTCTTC
TRBJ1-1	many	NA	TRBV6-2/TRBV6-3	CASKSRVGGPSGAEAFF	TGTGCCAGCAAGTCCCGAGTGGGGGGACCGTCAGGGGCTGAAGCTTTCTTT
TRBJ1-5	many	NA	TRBV3-1	CASSQGTSNQPQHF	TGTGCCAGCAGCCAAGGGACTAGCAATCAGCCCCAGCATTTT
TRBJ1-3	NA	TRBD1	TRBV5-8	CASSLDRGFYGNTIYF	TGTGCCAGCAGCTTGGACAGGGGGTTCTATGGAAACACCATATATTTT
TRBJ1-3	NA	NA	TRBV18	CASSPLYLIENTIYF	TGTGCCAGCTCACCACTGTACCTGATTGAAAACACCATATATTTT
TRBJ1-5	many	NA	TRBV2	CASRGGRNSNQPQHF	TGTGCCAGCAGGGGGGGACGTAATAGCAATCAGCCCCAGCATTTT
TRBJ2-7	many	TRBD2	TRBV7-9	CASSPKLRTSGRGYYEQYF	TGTGCCAGCAGCCCGAAACTCCGGACTAGCGGGAGGGGTTACTACGAGCAGTACTTC
TRBJ2-1	many	NA	TRBV27	CASSRTAKYNEQFF	TGTGCCAGCAGTCGGACAGCCAAGTACAATGAGCAGTTCTTC
TRBJ2-7	many	NA	TRBV19	CASSLHVAYEQYF	TGTGCCAGTAGTCTGCATGTAGCTTACGAGCAGTACTTC
TRBJ1-4	many	NA	TRBV3-1	CASSQVVEKLFF	TGTGCCAGCAGCCAAGTGGTGGAAAAACTGTTTTTT
TRBJ2-2	many	TRBD1	TRBV11-2	CASSLQQGATGELFF	TGTGCCAGCAGCTTACAACAGGGGGCAACCGGGGAGCTGTTTTTT
TRBJ2-3	NA	NA	TRBV14	CASSQVRLADTQYF	TGTGCCAGCAGCCAAGTTAGGTTGGCAGATACGCAGTATTTT
TRBJ1-1	many	NA	TRBV18	CASSLLSDGPNTEAFF	TGTGCCAGCTCACTTTTATCCGACGGACCGAACACTGAAGCTTTCTTT
TRBJ1-5	many	NA	TRBV18	CASSPLQGFQPQHF	TGTGCCAGCTCACCACTCCAGGGTTTTCAGCCCCAGCATTTT
TRBJ2-1	few	NA	TRBV7-9	CASSLVVGGEQFF	TGTGCCAGCAGCTTAGTAGTGGGCGGTGAGCAGTTCTTC
TRBJ2-5	many	NA	TRBV7-2	CASSLYSLTSPLLAQETQYF	TGTGCCAGCAGCTTATATTCCCTTACCTCCCCCTTGCTCGCTCAAGAGACCCAGTACTTC
TRBJ2-7	NA	NA	TRBV20-1	CSAGGVRDYEQYF	TGCAGTGCTGGAGGTGTCAGGGACTACGAGCAGTACTTC
TRBJ1-5	many	NA	TRBV6-1	CASTGRSNQPQHF	TGTGCCAGCACGGGCAGGAGCAATCAGCCCCAGCATTTT
TRBJ2-7	many	NA	TRBV5-6	CASSLGDIYEQYF	TGTGCCAGCAGCTTGGGGGACATTTACGAGCAGTACTTC
TRBJ1-2	many	TRBD1	TRBV2	CANRGQGQSNYGYTF	TGTGCCAACAGGGGACAGGGCCAATCCAACTATGGCTACACCTTC
TRBJ1-1	many	NA	TRBV11-2	CASSHYAGTNTEAFF	TGTGCCAGCAGCCATTACGCGGGGACGAACACTGAAGCTTTCTTT
TRBJ2-7	NA	NA	TRBV5-6	CASSLVGYEQCF	TGTGCCAGCAGCTTGGTAGGATACGAGCAGTGCTTC
TRBJ2-2	many	NA	TRBV30	CAWNQANTGELFF	TGTGCCTGGAACCAGGCCAACACCGGGGAGCTGTTTTTT
TRBJ2-1	many	NA	TRBV6-1	CASSERGQGNYNEQFF	TGTGCCAGCAGTGAAAGAGGGCAGGGAAACTACAATGAGCAGTTCTTC
TRBJ2-2	few	TRBD2	TRBV19	CASSEGLAGELFF	TGTGCCAGTAGTGAAGGACTAGCCGGGGAGCTGTTTTTT
TRBJ2-7	many	TRBD2	TRBV7-6	CASSLVVAGGPHEQYF	TGTGCCAGCAGCTTAGTGGTAGCGGGAGGGCCACACGAGCAGTACTTC
TRBJ2-3	few	NA	TRBV6-2/TRBV6-3	CASSYSSLVADTQYF	TGTGCCAGCAGTTACTCGAGCTTAGTCGCAGATACGCAGTATTTT
TRBJ2-3	many	TRBD1	TRBV5-5	CASRWDRANTDTQYF	TGTGCCAGCAGATGGGACAGGGCTAACACAGATACGCAGTATTTT
TRBJ2-5	NA	NA	TRBV4-1	CASSQDAVAHETQYF	TGCGCCAGCAGCCAAGATGCGGTAGCACACGAGACCCAGTACTTC
TRBJ2-7	NA	NA	TRBV10-2	CATEAGRGAYEQYF	TGCGCCACAGAAGCAGGGAGAGGAGCCTACGAGCAGTACTTC